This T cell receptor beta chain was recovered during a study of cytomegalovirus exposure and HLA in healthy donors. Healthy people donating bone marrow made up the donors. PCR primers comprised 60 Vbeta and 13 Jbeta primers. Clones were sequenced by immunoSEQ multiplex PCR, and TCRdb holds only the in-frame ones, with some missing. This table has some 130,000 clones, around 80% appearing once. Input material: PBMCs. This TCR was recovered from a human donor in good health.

CDR3 region: CASSPGTSGGAWETQYF. CDR3 DNA: TGTGCCAGCAGCCCCGGGACTAGCGGGGGGGCCTGGGAGACCCAGTACTTC. J is TRBJ2-5 and V is TRBV7-8; 16 bases match TRBD2. V gave up 5 bases and J gave up 5 bases; unmatched junction bases: 8. Germline V CDR1 and CDR2: SGHVS, FQNEAQ. This CDR3 spans 17 amino acids. Based on the CDR3 plus reference TRBV7-8 and TRBJ2-5, the full variable domain is GAGVSQSPRYKVAKRGQDVALRCDPISGHVSLFWYQQALGQGPEFLTYFQNEAQLDKSGLPSDRFFAERPEGSVSTLKIQRTQQEDSAVYLCASSPGTSGGAWETQYFGPGTRLLVL.